Listed below are T cell receptor beta chains from one sample, sequenced in a study of T-cell reconstitution after alpha-beta-depleted transplantation in children. From the PCR reads, TCRdb called clonotypes with MiXCR, one entry per CDR3 protein. This sample yields approximately 79,000 distinct CDR3 sequences, of which about a sixth are seen a single time; roughly half belongs to the top ten. The starting material was PBMCs, mostly from graft donor cells, obtained 360 days after TCRalphabeta/CD19-depleted stem cell transplant. The receptors derive from a male patient aged 2 to 10 who had a stem cell transplant for acute lymphoblastic leukemia, so the T cells may come from the graft donor. CDR3s include the opening cysteine and the closing phenylalanine or tryptophan. The D gene is left open where the match is weak. Clone size is given for some rows only: seen once, a few or many times, or a class if the clone is expanded.

j_gene	abundance	v_gene	d_gene	CDR3nt	CDR3aa
TRBJ1-1	few	TRBV6-5	.	TGTGCCAGCAGTTACTCGGTGCGCGCTGAAGCTTTCTTT	CASSYSVRAEAFF
TRBJ2-1	few	TRBV7-9	.	TGTGCCAGCAGCACTTTACCTCCGAAGAGCTCCTACAATGAGCAGTTCTTC	CASSTLPPKSSYNEQFF
TRBJ2-7	many	TRBV12-3/TRBV12-4	.	TGTGCCAGCAGTTTTTACAACTACGAGCAGTACTTC	CASSFYNYEQYF
TRBJ2-1	few	TRBV5-1	TRBD2	TGCGCCAGCAGCTTGGCTAGCGGAACCTACAATGAGCAGTTCTTC	CASSLASGTYNEQFF
TRBJ2-3	.	TRBV28	.	TGTGCCAGCACCCCCCCGGGAAGGGACACAGATACGCAGTATTTT	CASTPPGRDTDTQYF
TRBJ2-1	.	TRBV12-3/TRBV12-4	.	TGTGCCAGCAGTTACTGGAAATCCTACAATGAGCAGTTCTTC	CASSYWKSYNEQFF
TRBJ2-3	.	TRBV5-1	TRBD2	TGCGCCAGCAGCTTGGTTGGACTAGCCCCCGATACGCAGTATTTT	CASSLVGLAPDTQYF
TRBJ1-2	.	TRBV30	.	TGTGCCTGGAGTATCGGGAATGGCTACACCTTC	CAWSIGNGYTF
TRBJ2-1	.	TRBV5-6	.	TGTGCCAGCAGCTTAATTCCCAAGGGCTCCTACAATGAGCAGTTCTTC	CASSLIPKGSYNEQFF
TRBJ2-3	.	TRBV4-2	.	TGTGCCAGCAGCCAAGAGGGCCTGGCACCAGATACGCAGTATTTT	CASSQEGLAPDTQYF
TRBJ2-7	.	TRBV12-3/TRBV12-4	TRBD2	TGTGCCAGCAGTACCCCAGGGACTAGCATTTACGAGCAGTACTTC	CASSTPGTSIYEQYF
TRBJ1-1	.	TRBV7-9	TRBD1	TGTGCCAGCAGCTCCGGCGGACAGGGGAACACTGAAGCTTTCTTT	CASSSGGQGNTEAFF
TRBJ2-1	few	TRBV6-5	.	TGTGCCAGCAGTTACTCCGGAAACAATGAGCAGTTCTTC	CASSYSGNNEQFF
TRBJ2-5	.	TRBV12-3/TRBV12-4	.	TGTGCCAGCAGTTTAATTTCAGCGCGGGAGACCCAGTACTTC	CASSLISARETQYF
TRBJ1-3	.	TRBV12-3/TRBV12-4	.	TGTGCCAGCAGTTTATTGAGCTCTGGAAACACCATATATTTT	CASSLLSSGNTIYF
TRBJ2-7	few	TRBV11-2	.	TGTGCCAGCAGGGACAAGGACAGCTACGAGCAGTACTTC	CASRDKDSYEQYF
TRBJ2-7	.	TRBV5-1	.	TGCGCCAGCAGCTTGGAGGGCCAGTCCATCTTCTACGAGCAGTACTTC	CASSLEGQSIFYEQYF
TRBJ2-4	many	TRBV7-8	.	TGTGCCAGCAGTATTAACCTTGCTCTAGCCAAAAACATTCAGTACTTC	CASSINLALAKNIQYF
TRBJ1-5	.	TRBV5-1	.	TGCGCCAGCAGCTTTGAGGGTAATCAGCCCCAGCATTTT	CASSFEGNQPQHF
TRBJ2-5	.	TRBV7-9	.	TGTGCCAGCAGCTTAAGTGGGGTCCAAGAGACCCAGTACTTC	CASSLSGVQETQYF
TRBJ2-1	.	TRBV7-9	TRBD2	TGTGCCAGCAGCTTAGACGGGAGGAACAATGAGCAGTTCTTC	CASSLDGRNNEQFF
TRBJ1-2	.	TRBV11-3	TRBD1	TGTGCCAGCAGCTTAGAGGGACAGGGACGAAAAGGAAAGGACTTC	CASSLEGQGRKGKDF
TRBJ2-5	.	TRBV3-1	TRBD2	TGTGCCAGCAGCCAAGGGACGCGACTAGCGGGCCAAGAGACCCAGTACTTC	CASSQGTRLAGQETQYF
TRBJ2-3	few	TRBV21-1	.	TGTGCCAGCAGCTCCCTTAGCGGGAGGGCCCCAGATACGCAGTATTTT	CASSSLSGRAPDTQYF
TRBJ2-1	.	TRBV7-9	TRBD2	TGTGCCAGCAGCGCCGGGACTAGATACAATGAGCAGTTCTTC	CASSAGTRYNEQFF
TRBJ1-2	many	TRBV12-3/TRBV12-4	.	TGTGCCAGCAGTTTCCTAAGGAACTATGGCTACACCTTC	CASSFLRNYGYTF
TRBJ2-4	.	TRBV5-1	.	TGCGCCAGCAGCTTGGAATCCAGGGGCATTCAGTACTTC	CASSLESRGIQYF
TRBJ2-1	.	TRBV7-9	TRBD2	TGTGCCAGCAGCTTAGGGGGAGGACTAGCGGGGTACAATGAGCAGTTCTTC	CASSLGGGLAGYNEQFF
TRBJ2-3	.	TRBV12-3/TRBV12-4	.	TGTGCCAGCAGTCAAACCCCAGATACGCAGTATTTT	CASSQTPDTQYF
TRBJ2-3	few	TRBV9	.	TGTGCCAGCAGCGTAGCTGGGGGTAATGCAGATATGCAGTATTTT	CASSVAGGNADMQYF
TRBJ2-2	.	TRBV11-3	.	TGTGCCAGCAGCTTTTCGGGAAGGGGAACCGGGGAGCTGTTTTTT	CASSFSGRGTGELFF
TRBJ2-1	many	TRBV11-3	.	TGTGCCAGCAGCTTATTGGGAGAAAAGGGTGAGCAGTTCTTC	CASSLLGEKGEQFF
TRBJ2-7	few	TRBV20-1	TRBD2	TGCAGTGCTTTCAGCGGGAGACCCTACGAGCAGTACTTC	CSAFSGRPYEQYF
TRBJ2-6	.	TRBV5-1	.	TGCGCCAGCAGCTTACCAGGGGCCAACGTCCTGACTTTC	CASSLPGANVLTF
TRBJ1-5	few	TRBV10-2	TRBD1	TGCGCCAGCAGCGCTTGGGACAGGGGGAATCAGCCCCAGCATTTT	CASSAWDRGNQPQHF
TRBJ2-3	.	TRBV5-1	TRBD2	TGCGCCAGCAGTTCTAGCGGGAGCGCAGATACGCAGTATTTT	CASSSSGSADTQYF
TRBJ2-1	few	TRBV27	.	TGTGCCAGCAGGACACCATCCTACAATGAGCAGTTCTTC	CASRTPSYNEQFF
TRBJ2-7	.	TRBV7-2	.	TGTGCCAGCAGCTTAACGTTTTTGCCAGGGTTTAGGTACGAGCAGTACTTC	CASSLTFLPGFRYEQYF
TRBJ2-7	many	TRBV20-1	TRBD2	TGCAGTGCTAACAAAGCGGGATTAGGATACGAGCAGTACTTC	CSANKAGLGYEQYF
TRBJ2-1	few	TRBV4-1	TRBD2	TGCGCCAGCAGCCAAGGGGGGGAGGGCCGGCACAATGAGCAGTTCTTC	CASSQGGEGRHNEQFF
TRBJ2-2	few	TRBV29-1	TRBD2	TGCAGCGTTGTTCTAGCGGGAGTTACCGGGGAGCTGTTTTTT	CSVVLAGVTGELFF
TRBJ2-3	few	TRBV6-2/TRBV6-3	.	TGTGCCAGCAGTGCAGATACGCAGTATTTT	CASSADTQYF
TRBJ2-3	few	TRBV7-2	.	TGTGCCAGCAGCTCCGGGAAGCGGCATACGCAGTATTTT	CASSSGKRHTQYF
TRBJ2-3	many	TRBV29-1	.	TGCAGCGTTCATCGGGCGGCCCGAAGCACAGATACGCAGTATTTT	CSVHRAARSTDTQYF
TRBJ1-1	few	TRBV10-3	.	TGTGCCATCAGTGAGCAGGTCACAGGGAACACTGAAGCTTTCTTT	CAISEQVTGNTEAFF